This T cell receptor (beta chain) was observed in a study of blood T cell repertoires in COVID-19. The data were produced by immunoSEQ multiplex PCR, yet TCRdb's version contains in-frame clones alone and is incomplete. The sample lists 140,000 to 150,000 clones, approximately 80% occurring once. Trimming took off 2 bases at V and 5 bases at J, with 15 bases between the two ends. The CDR3 contains 15 residues. CDR1 SGHTA and CDR2 FQGNSA come from the germline V gene. The chain is built from TRBV7-2 and TRBJ1-2; D is uncertain. This clonotype was sampled from a human donor with acute or convalescent COVID-19. The donor label of this sample is uncertain. Sequencing input: peripheral blood. The CDR3 DNA reads TGTGCCAGCAGCTTACTGGCAAGCGACTCTTATGGCTACACCTTC. Translated, it gives CASSLLASDSYGYTF.